The present T cell receptor beta chain was sequenced within a study of T cells after posttransplantation cyclophosphamide. TCRdb's table, derived via immunoSEQ multiplex PCR, lists solely in-frame clones and lacks some. Here the sample spans over 800 clones, roughly 64% being singletons. As for this clone: Its specificity is not known. Distinct nucleotide sequences in the sample also encode this CDR3.

The study, taken as a whole, reports: Donor-recipient repertoire similarity was low at 1-2 months, rising over year one. TRB overlap between skin or GI tissue T cells and blood was limited.

Cyclophosphamide on days +3 and +4 followed busulfan-fludarabine conditioning and a marrow graft. CDR3 length equals 15 residues. Per the germline V gene, CDR1 is LNHDA and CDR2 is SQIVND (reference sequence). Trimming removed 6 bases from V and 4 bases from J; junction bases left unmatched: 11. This material consisted of CD8+ T cells sorted from blood, taken after allogeneic stem cell transplant with posttransplant cyclophosphamide. The V gene is TRBV19, the J gene TRBJ2-5; the match to TRBD1 covers 7 bases. The sequence derives from a male patient between 45 and 60 years old who received an allogeneic stem cell transplant from an unrelated donor, was CMV-positive, and had acute GVHD only. T cells may partly derive from the graft donor. CDR3 residues: CASRNGLNRGETQYF. DNA of the CDR3: TGTGCCAGTAGAAACGGACTCAACAGGGGAGAGACCCAGTACTTC.